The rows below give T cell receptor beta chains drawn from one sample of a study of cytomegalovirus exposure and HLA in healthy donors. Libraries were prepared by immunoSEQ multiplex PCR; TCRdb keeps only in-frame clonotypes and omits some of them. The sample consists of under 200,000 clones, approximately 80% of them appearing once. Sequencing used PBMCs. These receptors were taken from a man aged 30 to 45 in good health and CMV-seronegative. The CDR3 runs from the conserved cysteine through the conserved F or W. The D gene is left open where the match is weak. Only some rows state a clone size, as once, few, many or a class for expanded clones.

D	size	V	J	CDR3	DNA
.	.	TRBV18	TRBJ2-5	CASSPRLVSFQETQYF	TGTGCCAGCTCACCACGCCTAGTATCATTCCAAGAGACCCAGTACTTC
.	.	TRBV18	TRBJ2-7	CASSAASSYEQYF	TGTGCCAGCTCAGCGGCCTCCTCCTACGAGCAGTACTTC
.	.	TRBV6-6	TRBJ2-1	CASRAVNEQFF	TGTGCCAGCAGGGCCGTCAATGAGCAGTTCTTC
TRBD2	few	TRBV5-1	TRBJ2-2	CASAGTNGRLAGELFF	TGCGCCAGCGCGGGTACTAACGGGAGGTTGGCCGGGGAGCTGTTTTTT
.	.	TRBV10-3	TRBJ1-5	CAISEGVQGNQPQHF	TGTGCCATCAGTGAAGGTGTACAGGGCAATCAGCCCCAGCATTTT
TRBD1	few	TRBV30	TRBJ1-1	CACMLGGLTTEAFF	TGTGCCTGCATGCTAGGGGGCTTGACCACTGAAGCTTTCTTT
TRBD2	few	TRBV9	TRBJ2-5	CASSALPAAGGRETQYF	TGTGCCAGCAGCGCCCTCCCGGCCGCGGGGGGCAGGGAGACCCAGTACTTC
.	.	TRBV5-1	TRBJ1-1	CASSSEGGITTEAFF	TGCGCCAGCAGCTCGGAAGGGGGTATAACTACTGAAGCTTTCTTT
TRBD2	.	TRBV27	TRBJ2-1	CASRRPGLADTSYNEQFF	TGTGCCAGCAGACGGCCGGGACTAGCGGATACTTCGTACAATGAGCAGTTCTTC
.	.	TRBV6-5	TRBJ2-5	CASSNQDRGAKTQYF	TGTGCCAGCAGCAACCAGGATCGGGGAGCAAAGACCCAGTACTTC
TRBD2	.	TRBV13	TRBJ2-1	CASSLEPGLAGEGHEQFF	TGTGCCAGCAGCTTAGAGCCGGGACTAGCGGGAGAGGGACATGAGCAGTTCTTC
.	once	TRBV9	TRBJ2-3	CASSVKSGGTDTQYF	TGTGCCAGCAGCGTTAAAAGCGGTGGCACAGATACGCAGTATTTT
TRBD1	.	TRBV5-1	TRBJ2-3	CASSLGDRGDTQYF	TGCGCCAGCAGCTTGGGGGACAGGGGAGATACGCAGTATTTT
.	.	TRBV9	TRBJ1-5	CASSVGTGTQPQHF	TGTGCCAGCAGCGTAGGGACGGGAACTCAGCCCCAGCATTTT